The clone carrying this TCR beta chain was seen at least ten times. As TCR cDNA was made by 5'RACE template switching, a universal primer site and UMIs were added. In TCRdb, the 5' RACE reads were re-called with MiXCR into one record per CDR3 protein. The sample consists of 20,000 to 25,000 distinct CDR3 sequences, roughly 5.6% of them appearing once. This specimen belongs to a study of T cells after yellow fever vaccination. The V segment lost 0 bases and the J segment 0 bases; nucleotides outside the gene matches: 11. The CDR3 length is 18 residues. From germline, CDR1 is LNHDA and CDR2 SQIVND (reference sequence). Study observations and caveats: Highly abundant clonotypes carried over from the bulk population could end up in FACS-sorted repertoires as contaminants. Sorted memory subsets on day 0 showed almost all vaccine-responding clonotypes to be undetectable. Shared CD4/CD8 clonotypes were a small share, likely from convergent recombination.

The chain couples TRBV19 to TRBJ2-7; 7 bases are shared with TRBD1. Sequenced here: PBMCs, either bulk or a sorted T-cell subset (CD4+, CD8+, memory, or dextramer-sorted; not recorded which), sampled about 49 days after the first yellow fever vaccination. This receptor was taken from a man aged 18-30 years who received the YFV17D yellow fever vaccine. The chain's CDR3 is CASSIDRGCRDSSYEQYV. The DNA of the CDR3 is TGTGCCAGTAGTATAGATCGAGGATGTCGGGACAGCTCCTACGAGCAGTACGTC.